The 24 T cell receptor beta chains presented below share a single source sample, sequenced in a study of blood T cell repertoires in COVID-19. Assay used: immunoSEQ multiplex PCR; TCRdb lists only in-frame clones, some missing. The sample lists over 200,000 clones, 70% to 90% occurring once. The specimen sequenced was peripheral blood. These receptor sequences come from a man older than 75 with acute or convalescent COVID-19.

V is TRBV2 and J is TRBJ2-1; 7 nucleotides align to TRBD1. The CDR3 has 14 residues. Germline trimming cut 11 bases from V and 8 bases from J; bases unmatched to any gene: 15. The germline V gene encodes CDR1 SNHLY and CDR2 FYNNEI. CDR3 sequence: CAALDRGRSDEQFF. CDR3 nucleotides: TGTGCCGCACTGGATAGGGGGCGGTCTGATGAGCAGTTCTTC.

V and J are TRBV4-2 and TRBJ2-1; 13 bases map to TRBD2. V lost 2 bases and J lost 3; bases outside the gene matches: 7. This CDR3 is 18 amino acids long. CDR1 LGHNA and CDR2 YNFKEQ come from the germline V gene. DNA of the CDR3: TGTGCCAGCAGCCAAACTCGGACTAGCGGGAGTCTCTACAATGAGCAGTTCTTC. Translated, it gives CASSQTRTSGSLYNEQFF.

A note on this clone: Other DNA sequences in the sample encode the same CDR3. The chain links TRBV20-1 to TRBJ2-5; no firm D call. V dropped 2 bases and J dropped 5 bases, with 3 bases sitting between them. Germline loops: CDR1 DFQATT, CDR2 SNEGSKA (reference sequence). The CDR3 has 10 residues. The CDR3 region has the DNA TGCAGTGCTAGACGGGAGACCCAGTACTTC. Its translation: CSARRETQYF.

The chain recombines TRBV21-1 with TRBJ2-7; the listed D gene, TRBD2, was not tested against the DNA. TRBV21-1 is noted as a pseudogene. The CDR3 extends over 17 amino acids. CDR3 sequence reads: CASSKELAGYKPPEQYV. DNA for the CDR3: TGTGCCAGCAGCAAAGAACTAGCGGGATACAAGCCACCCGAGCAGTACGTC.

The rearrangement uses TRBV6-1 and TRBJ1-3; 7 bases line up with TRBD1. The germline CDR1 and CDR2 sequences are MNHNS and SASEGT. Trimming cost V 1 base and J 4 bases; bases outside gene matches: 7. This CDR3 is built from 16 residues. The CDR3 nucleotides read TGTGCCAGCAGTGAAGTAGACAGGGTCAGGGGAAACACCATATATTTT. It yields the protein CASSEVDRVRGNTIYF.

The chain recombines TRBV6-5 with TRBJ2-5; TRBD2 matches 9 bases. The CDR3 is made up of 16 amino acids. The germline V gene encodes CDR1 MNHEY and CDR2 SVGAGI. J gave up 5 bases and V 0 bases, and 7 bases lay outside the gene matches. The DNA for the CDR3 is TGTGCCAGCAGTTACTCTGGCGGGAGGGCCTGGGAGACCCAGTACTTC. This codes for CASSYSGGRAWETQYF.

The genes are TRBV6-6 and TRBJ2-1, with D perhaps matching TRBD1 (7 bases). Germline values: CDR1 MNHNY, CDR2 SVGAGI (reference sequence). V lost 2 bases to trimming and J lost 9 bases, with 8 bases between them. The CDR3 has 12 residues. CDR3 bases: TGTGCCAGCAGTTACCAGGGGGGTGAGCAGTTCTTC. This translates into CASSYQGGEQFF.

This clone was seen only a few times. The chain recombines TRBV19 with TRBJ1-5; 8 bases agree with TRBD1. The V segment lost 6 bases and the J segment 1 base; nucleotides outside the gene matches: 11. The CDR3 has 17 residues. CDR1 is LNHDA, CDR2 SQIVND, per germline (reference sequence). In DNA, the CDR3 is TGTGCCAGTAGGGGACGGGCAGGGGGCAAGAGCAATCAGCCCCAGCATTTT. This translates into CASRGRAGGKSNQPQHF.

This chain connects TRBV30 to TRBJ1-2; D is perhaps TRBD1 (5 bases). The CDR3 runs 12 residues. Germline loops: CDR1 GTSNPN, CDR2 SVGIG (reference sequence). V was trimmed by 0 bases and J by 4 bases, leaving 6 bases between them. The CDR3 loop reads CAWSVQGYGYTF. In DNA, the CDR3 is TGTGCCTGGAGTGTCCAGGGCTATGGCTACACCTTC.

This chain uses TRBV11-3 with TRBJ1-1; possible D gene TRBD1, 6 bases. Germline-derived CDR1 and CDR2 are SGHNT and YENEEA. Trimming removed 2 bases at V and 4 bases at J, with 11 bases between. The CDR3 runs to 14 residues. CDR3 protein: CASSLLQGSTEAFF. DNA for the CDR3: TGTGCCAGCAGCTTACTCCAGGGGAGCACTGAAGCTTTCTTT.

V usage is TRBV4-1 and J usage is TRBJ2-3; 8 nucleotides align to TRBD2. J lost 7 bases, V lost 2 bases, and 8 bases had no gene match. The CDR3 is 15 amino acids. Germline values: CDR1 MGHRA, CDR2 YSYEKL. The CDR3 DNA is TGCGCCAGCAGCCAAACGGAGCGGGAGCGGCATACGCAGTATTTT. This codes for CASSQTERERHTQYF.

The chain combines TRBV11-2 with TRBJ1-4; the D is unclear. Per germline, CDR1 SGHAT and CDR2 FQNNGV. V shed 3 bases and J shed 5 bases, with 13 bases lying between them. The CDR3 length is 15 residues. The CDR3 DNA sequence: TGTGCCAGCAGCTTGACACAACCTCCCAATGAAAAACTGTTTTTT. It yields the protein CASSLTQPPNEKLFF.

The chain carries TRBV4-1 and TRBJ1-4, with D possibly TRBD1 on 6 matching bases. This CDR3 spans 15 amino acids. CDR1 and CDR2 (germline): MGHRA, YSYEKL. V was clipped by 4 bases and J by 4 bases, with 13 bases between them. CDR3 sequence reads: CASSPTGRVNEKLFF. The CDR3 DNA sequence: TGCGCCAGCAGCCCTACAGGGAGGGTTAATGAAAAACTGTTTTTT.

Only a few counts were recorded for this clone. The V gene is TRBV6-6, the J gene TRBJ2-4; the D gene is possibly TRBD1 (6 bases). Trimming pared 6 bases from V and 8 bases from J, leaving 14 bases between. The CDR3 is 13 residues long. Germline V gene data show CDR1 as MNHNY and CDR2 as SVGAGI (reference sequence). Written as DNA, the CDR3 is TGTGCCAGCAGACCGAGGTCAGGGGACATTCAGTACTTC. Translated: CASRPRSGDIQYF.

This sequence joins TRBV5-4 and TRBJ2-1, with TRBD1 matching 9 bases. The CDR3 consists of 16 residues. Losses at the gene ends were 0 bases for V and 6 bases for J; bases not matched to a gene: 7. CDR1 SGHNT and CDR2 YYREEE come from the germline V gene (reference sequence). CDR3 bases: TGTGCCAGCAGCTTGGGTTCGGGACAGGGTTTCAATGAGCAGTTCTTC. Its translation: CASSLGSGQGFNEQFF.

The chain couples TRBV5-1 to TRBJ1-1; D unresolved. The germline gives CDR1 SGHRS, CDR2 YFSETQ. V dropped 0 bases and J dropped 5 bases, with 14 bases sitting between them. The CDR3 spans 15 residues. The CDR3 DNA reads as TGCGCCAGCAGCTTGGCGAGTTTATCGAAAACTGAAGCTTTCTTT. This codes for CASSLASLSKTEAFF.

J is TRBJ1-1 and V is TRBV4-1; the D gene is possibly TRBD1 (5 bases). The CDR3 has 17 amino acids. Germline-derived CDR1 and CDR2 are MGHRA and YSYEKL. With 1 base removed from V and 4 bases from J, the gap between germline ends came to 19 bases. DNA for the CDR3: TGCGCCAGCAGCCAAGGAAGTCTCGGGCAGGGAGGCACTGAAGCTTTCTTT. It codes for CASSQGSLGQGGTEAFF.

This clone was observed a few times. V gene TRBV14 combines with J gene TRBJ2-5, with 7 bases aligning to TRBD1. Germline CDR1 is SGHDN and CDR2 is FVKESK. The length of the CDR3 is 15 residues. With 6 bases clipped from V and 5 bases from J, the junction kept 12 bases outside the gene matches. The CDR3 is CASSRQGVDRETQYF. CDR3 in DNA: TGTGCCAGCAGTCGACAGGGTGTCGACAGGGAGACCCAGTACTTC. The full variable domain, its missing parts supplied by reference TRBV14 and TRBJ2-5, is EAGVTQFPSHSVIEKGQTVTLRCDPISGHDNLYWYRRVMGKEIKFLLHFVKESKQDESGMPNNRFLAERTGGTYSTLKVQPAELEDSGVYFCASSRQGVDRETQYFGPGTRLLVL.

This sequence joins TRBV4-2 and TRBJ1-1; weak D call: TRBD1 (6 bases). CDR3 length: 15 amino acids. Germline CDR1 and CDR2: LGHNA and YNFKEQ. V lost 2 bases and J 1 base, leaving 11 bases between the germline ends. The CDR3 region is CASSQSDSWNTEAFF. The CDR3 nucleotides read TGTGCCAGCAGCCAATCGGACAGCTGGAACACTGAAGCTTTCTTT.

The V call is TRBV19, the J call TRBJ2-5, with TRBD2 identical over 7 bases. The CDR3 runs to 19 residues. Germline CDR1 and CDR2: LNHDA and SQIVND (reference sequence). The V gene end was trimmed by 5 bases and the J gene end by 1 base; junction bases not matched to a gene: 19. CDR3 nucleotide sequence: TGTGCCAGTAGTGCTTCCCCCTTCGTGGGCGGGAGAGTCCAAGAGACCCAGTACTTC. As protein: CASSASPFVGGRVQETQYF.

The J gene is TRBJ2-3, the V gene TRBV6-5; TRBD2 aligns across 8 bases. V lost 6 bases, J lost 4 bases, and 6 bases stayed unmatched. The CDR3 has 14 residues. The V gene's germline CDR1 is MNHEY and CDR2 SVGAGI. Here the CDR3 reads CASSQRTSSDTQYF. The CDR3 nucleotides read TGTGCCAGCAGCCAGAGGACTAGCTCAGATACGCAGTATTTT.

The chain joins TRBV6-2 or TRBV6-3 to TRBJ2-7, with 11 bases aligning to TRBD2. The CDR3 length is 16 residues. Trimming removed 0 bases from V and 6 bases from J; junction bases left unmatched: 7. Germline loops: CDR1 MNHEY, CDR2 SVGEGT. In nucleotides, the CDR3 is TGTGCCAGCAGTTACTCGATACTAGCGGGAGTAATCGAGCAGTACGTC. The encoded protein is CASSYSILAGVIEQYV.

This clone was seen only a few times. The chain uses TRBV7-2 and TRBJ2-2, with TRBD2 identical over 8 bases. Germline V gene lookup returns CDR1 SGHTA and CDR2 FQGNSA. This CDR3 region has 15 residues. J was trimmed by 4 bases and V by 5 bases; bases with no gene match: 6. The CDR3 region has the DNA TGTGCCAGCAGCACAAAGACTAGCGTCACCGGGGAGCTGTTTTTT. Protein sequence: CASSTKTSVTGELFF.

The chain couples TRBV19 to TRBJ2-7; 9 nucleotides match TRBD1. The CDR3 is made up of 15 amino acids. The trim removed 5 bases at V and 7 bases at J, leaving 12 bases unmatched. The germline V gene has CDR1 LNHDA and CDR2 SQIVND (reference sequence). CDR3 nucleotides: TGTGCCAGTAGTCTAACCGGGACAGGGTTTCGGGAGCAGTACTTC. This sequence encodes CASSLTGTGFREQYF.